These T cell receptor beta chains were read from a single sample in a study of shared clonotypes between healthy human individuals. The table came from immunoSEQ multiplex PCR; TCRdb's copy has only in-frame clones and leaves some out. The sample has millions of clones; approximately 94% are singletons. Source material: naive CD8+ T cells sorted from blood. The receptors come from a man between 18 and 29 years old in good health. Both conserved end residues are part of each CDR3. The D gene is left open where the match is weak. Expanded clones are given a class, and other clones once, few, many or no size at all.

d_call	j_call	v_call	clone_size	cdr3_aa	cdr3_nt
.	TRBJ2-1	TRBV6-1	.	CASSDLGNEQFF	TGTGCCAGCAGTGATCTCGGGAATGAGCAGTTCTTC
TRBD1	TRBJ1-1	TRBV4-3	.	CASSRTGAPNTEAFF	TGCGCCAGCAGCCGCACAGGGGCCCCGAACACTGAAGCTTTCTTT
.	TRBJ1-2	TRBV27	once	CASSFLGYGYGYTF	TGTGCCAGCAGTTTCTTAGGGTATGGCTATGGCTACACCTTC
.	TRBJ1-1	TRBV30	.	CAWSEGTNTEAFF	TGTGCCTGGAGTGAGGGGACTAACACTGAAGCTTTCTTT
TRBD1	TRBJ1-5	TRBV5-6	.	CASSSRGPPGNQPQHF	TGTGCCAGCAGCTCCAGGGGGCCCCCTGGGAATCAGCCCCAGCATTTT
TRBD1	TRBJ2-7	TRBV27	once	CASSPWTGGGEQYF	TGTGCCAGCAGTCCATGGACAGGGGGGGGCGAGCAGTACTTC
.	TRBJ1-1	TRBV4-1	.	CASSQGQQLRAFF	TGCGCCAGCAGCCAAGGACAACAACTGAGGGCTTTCTTT
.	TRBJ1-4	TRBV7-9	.	CASSPTDHEKLFF	TGTGCCAGCAGCCCGACGGATCATGAAAAACTGTTTTTT
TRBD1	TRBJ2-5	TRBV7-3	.	CASSLGQGIETQYF	TGTGCCAGCAGCTTAGGACAGGGGATAGAGACCCAGTACTTC
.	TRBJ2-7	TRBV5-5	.	CASSLGTVTYEQYF	TGTGCCAGCAGCTTAGGGACGGTTACCTACGAGCAGTACTTC
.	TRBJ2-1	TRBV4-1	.	CASSQDSEEEQFF	TGCGCCAGCAGCCAAGATTCGGAGGAGGAGCAGTTCTTC
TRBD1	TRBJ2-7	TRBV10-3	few	CAISEWETGPLEQYF	TGTGCCATCAGTGAGTGGGAGACAGGGCCCCTCGAGCAGTACTTC
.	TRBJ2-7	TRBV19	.	CASSIFAGSSYEQYF	TGTGCCAGTAGTATTTTCGCGGGGAGCTCCTACGAGCAGTACTTC
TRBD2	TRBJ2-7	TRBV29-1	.	CSVDGASGSYEQYF	TGCAGCGTTGATGGGGCTAGCGGTTCCTACGAGCAGTACTTC
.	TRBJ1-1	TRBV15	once	CATSRDFGVTEAFF	TGTGCCACCAGCAGAGATTTCGGGGTGACTGAAGCTTTCTTT
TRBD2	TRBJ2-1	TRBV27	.	CASTLAGASYNEQFF	TGTGCCAGCACCTTAGCGGGAGCGTCCTACAATGAGCAGTTCTTC
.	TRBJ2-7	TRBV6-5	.	CASSSPTGLGEQYF	TGTGCCAGCAGTAGCCCCACAGGGTTGGGCGAGCAGTACTTC
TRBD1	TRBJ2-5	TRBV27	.	CASSWTGPETQYF	TGTGCCAGCTCATGGACAGGGCCAGAGACCCAGTACTTC
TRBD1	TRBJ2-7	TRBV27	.	CASSQEQGVTYEQYF	TGTGCCAGCAGCCAAGAGCAGGGGGTCACCTACGAGCAGTACTTC
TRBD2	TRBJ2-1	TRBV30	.	CAWKLAGILYNEQFF	TGTGCCTGGAAATTAGCGGGGATATTATACAATGAGCAGTTCTTC
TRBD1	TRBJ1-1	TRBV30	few	CAWSGQGVNTEAFF	TGTGCCTGGAGTGGACAGGGGGTGAACACTGAAGCTTTCTTT
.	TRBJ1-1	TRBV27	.	CASSFGGDTEAFF	TGTGCCAGCAGTTTTGGGGGGGACACTGAAGCTTTCTTT
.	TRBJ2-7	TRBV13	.	CASSLYGQGGTEQYF	TGTGCCAGCAGCCTTTATGGACAGGGAGGGACCGAGCAGTACTTC
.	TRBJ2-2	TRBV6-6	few	CASSQQESNTGELFF	TGTGCCAGCAGTCAGCAGGAGTCCAACACCGGGGAGCTGTTTTTT
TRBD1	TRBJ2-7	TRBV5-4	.	CASSSQGQPYEQYF	TGTGCCAGCAGCTCACAGGGGCAACCCTACGAGCAGTACTTC
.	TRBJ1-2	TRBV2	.	CASSGGGSYGYTF	TGTGCCAGCAGTGGGGGAGGATCCTATGGCTACACCTTC
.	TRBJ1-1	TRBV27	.	CASRPGQTTEAFF	TGTGCCAGCAGACCCGGACAGACCACTGAAGCTTTCTTT
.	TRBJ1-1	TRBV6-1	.	CASRPGLVPSTEAFF	TGTGCCAGCCGCCCTGGCTTGGTACCTAGTACTGAAGCTTTCTTT
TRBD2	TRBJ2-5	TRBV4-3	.	CASSQAWASGRPGETQYF	TGCGCCAGCAGCCAGGCCTGGGCTAGCGGGAGGCCGGGTGAGACCCAGTACTTC
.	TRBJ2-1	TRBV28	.	CAIDRSSYNEQFF	TGTGCCATAGATCGGAGCTCCTACAATGAGCAGTTCTTC